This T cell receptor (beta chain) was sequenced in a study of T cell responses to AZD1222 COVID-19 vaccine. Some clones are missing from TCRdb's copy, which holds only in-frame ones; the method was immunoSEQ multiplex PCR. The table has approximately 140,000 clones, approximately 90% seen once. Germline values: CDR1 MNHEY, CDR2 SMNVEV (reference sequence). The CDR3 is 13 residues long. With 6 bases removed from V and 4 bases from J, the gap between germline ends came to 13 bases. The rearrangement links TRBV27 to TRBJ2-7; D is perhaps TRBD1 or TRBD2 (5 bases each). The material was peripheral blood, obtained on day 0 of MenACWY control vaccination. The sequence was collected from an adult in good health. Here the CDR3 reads CASSTGPGYEQYF. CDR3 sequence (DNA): TGTGCCAGCAGCACGGGGCCCGGGTACGAGCAGTACTTC.